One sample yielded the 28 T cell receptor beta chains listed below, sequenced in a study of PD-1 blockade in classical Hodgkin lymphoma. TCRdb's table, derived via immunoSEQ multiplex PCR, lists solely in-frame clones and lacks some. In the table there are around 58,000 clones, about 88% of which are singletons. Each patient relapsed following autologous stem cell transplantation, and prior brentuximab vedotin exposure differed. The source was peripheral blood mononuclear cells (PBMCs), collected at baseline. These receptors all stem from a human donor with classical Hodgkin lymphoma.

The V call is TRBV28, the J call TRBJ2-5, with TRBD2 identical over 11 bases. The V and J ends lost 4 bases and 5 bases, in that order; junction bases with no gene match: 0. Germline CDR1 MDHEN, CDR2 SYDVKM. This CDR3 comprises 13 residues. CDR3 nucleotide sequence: TGTGCCAGCAGTTCTAGCGGGAGGGAGACCCAGTACTTC. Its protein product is CASSSSGRETQYF.

Written as DNA, the CDR3 is TGTGCCAGCAGCACTTGGACAGGGTTGAATCAGCCCCAGCATTTT. Translating gives CASSTWTGLNQPQHF. The genes are TRBV7-2 and TRBJ1-5; 8 bases line up with TRBD1. V lost 5 bases and J lost 4; bases outside the gene matches: 7. The CDR3 totals 15 residues. Germline loops: CDR1 SGHTA, CDR2 FQGNSA.

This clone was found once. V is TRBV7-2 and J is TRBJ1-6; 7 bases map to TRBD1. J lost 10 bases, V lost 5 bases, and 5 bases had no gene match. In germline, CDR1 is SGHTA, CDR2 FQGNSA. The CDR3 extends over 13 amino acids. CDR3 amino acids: CASSEQGQSPLHF. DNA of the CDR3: TGTGCCAGCAGCGAACAGGGGCAGTCACCCCTCCACTTT.

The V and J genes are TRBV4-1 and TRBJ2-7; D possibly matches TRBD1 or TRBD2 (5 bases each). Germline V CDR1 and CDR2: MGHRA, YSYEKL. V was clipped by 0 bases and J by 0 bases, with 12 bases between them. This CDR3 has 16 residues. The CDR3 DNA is TGCGCCAGCAGCCAAGAGGCAATAGGGACCTCCTACGAGCAGTACTTC. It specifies CASSQEAIGTSYEQYF.

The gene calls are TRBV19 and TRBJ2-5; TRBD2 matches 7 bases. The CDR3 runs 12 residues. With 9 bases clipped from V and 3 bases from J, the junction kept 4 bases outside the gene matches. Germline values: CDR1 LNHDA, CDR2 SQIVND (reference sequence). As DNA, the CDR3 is TGTGCCAGACTAGCGTCCGAAGAGACCCAGTACTTC. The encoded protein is CARLASEETQYF.

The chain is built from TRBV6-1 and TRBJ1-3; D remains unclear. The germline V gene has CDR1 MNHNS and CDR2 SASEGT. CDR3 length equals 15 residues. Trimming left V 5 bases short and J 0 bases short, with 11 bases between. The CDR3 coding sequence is TGTGCCAGCAGTCAAAATACGAACTCTGGAAACACCATATATTTT. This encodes CASSQNTNSGNTIYF.

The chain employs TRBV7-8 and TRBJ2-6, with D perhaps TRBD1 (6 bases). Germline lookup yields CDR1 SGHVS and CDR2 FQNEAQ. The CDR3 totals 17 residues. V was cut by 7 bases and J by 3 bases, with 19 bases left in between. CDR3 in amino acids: CASTPPLGAVGANVLTF. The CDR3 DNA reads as TGTGCCAGCACCCCCCCCTTGGGGGCGGTTGGGGCCAACGTCCTGACTTTC.

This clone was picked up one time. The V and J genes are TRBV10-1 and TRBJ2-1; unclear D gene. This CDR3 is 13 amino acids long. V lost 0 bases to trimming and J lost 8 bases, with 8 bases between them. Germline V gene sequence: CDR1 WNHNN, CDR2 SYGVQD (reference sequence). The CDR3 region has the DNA TGCGCCAGCAGTGAGTCCAGCTTGGATGAGCAGTTCTTC. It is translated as CASSESSLDEQFF.

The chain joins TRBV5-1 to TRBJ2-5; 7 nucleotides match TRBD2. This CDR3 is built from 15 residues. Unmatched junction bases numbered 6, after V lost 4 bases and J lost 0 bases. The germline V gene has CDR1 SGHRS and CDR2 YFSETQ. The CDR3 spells CASSPWGGNQETQYF. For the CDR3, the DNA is TGCGCCAGCAGCCCTTGGGGGGGGAACCAAGAGACCCAGTACTTC.

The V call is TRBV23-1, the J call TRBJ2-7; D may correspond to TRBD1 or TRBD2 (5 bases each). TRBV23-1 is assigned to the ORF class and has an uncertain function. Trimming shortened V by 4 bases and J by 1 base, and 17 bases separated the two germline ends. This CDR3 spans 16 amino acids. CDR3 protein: CASSLPGATRSYEQYF. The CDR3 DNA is TGCGCCAGCAGTCTACCCGGGGCCACCAGATCCTACGAGCAGTACTTC.

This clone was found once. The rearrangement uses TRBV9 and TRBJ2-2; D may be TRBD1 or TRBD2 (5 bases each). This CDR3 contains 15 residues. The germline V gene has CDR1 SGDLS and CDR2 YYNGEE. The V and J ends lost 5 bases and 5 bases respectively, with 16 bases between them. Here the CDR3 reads CASSATRGLTGELFF. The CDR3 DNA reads TGTGCCAGCAGTGCAACTAGGGGATTAACCGGGGAGCTGTTTTTT.

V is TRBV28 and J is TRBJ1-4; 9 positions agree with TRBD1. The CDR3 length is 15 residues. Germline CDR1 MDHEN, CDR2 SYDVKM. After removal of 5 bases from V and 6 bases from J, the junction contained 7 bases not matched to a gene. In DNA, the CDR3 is TGTGCCAGCAGTCCCAACAGGGGGCGTTATGAAAAACTGTTTTTT. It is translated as CASSPNRGRYEKLFF. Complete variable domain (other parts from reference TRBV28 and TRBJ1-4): DVKVTQSSRYLVKRTGEKVFLECVQDMDHENMFWYRQDPGLGLRLIYFSYDVKMKEKGDIPEGYSVSREKKERFSLILESASTNQTSMYLCASSPNRGRYEKLFFGSGTQLSVL.

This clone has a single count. This CDR3 reads CASNSKGLQPQHF. In nucleotides, the CDR3 is TGTGCCAGCAACTCGAAGGGGTTACAGCCCCAGCATTTT. The chain has TRBV2 and TRBJ1-5; possibly TRBD1 for D (5 bases). Germline V CDR1 and CDR2: SNHLY, FYNNEI. Trimming removed 7 bases from V and 7 bases from J, with 14 bases in between. The CDR3 contains 13 residues.

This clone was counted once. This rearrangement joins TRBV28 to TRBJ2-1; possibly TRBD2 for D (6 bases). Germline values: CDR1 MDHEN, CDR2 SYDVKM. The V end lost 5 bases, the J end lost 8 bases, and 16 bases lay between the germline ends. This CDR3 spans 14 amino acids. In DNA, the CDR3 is TGTGCCAGCAGTCAGTGGGGCGGGACTTATGAGCAGTTCTTC. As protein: CASSQWGGTYEQFF.

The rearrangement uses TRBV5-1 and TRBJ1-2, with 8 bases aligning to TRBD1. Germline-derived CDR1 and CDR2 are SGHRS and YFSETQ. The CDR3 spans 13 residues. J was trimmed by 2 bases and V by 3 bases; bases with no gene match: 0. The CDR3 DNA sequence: TGCGCCAGCAGCTCAGGGGGCAACTATGGCTACACCTTC. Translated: CASSSGGNYGYTF.

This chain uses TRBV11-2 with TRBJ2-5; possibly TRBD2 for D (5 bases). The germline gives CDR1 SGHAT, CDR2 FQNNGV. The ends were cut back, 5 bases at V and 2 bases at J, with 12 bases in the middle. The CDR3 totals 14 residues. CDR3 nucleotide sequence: TGTGCCAGCAGCATGGTGGGGAGTCAAGAGACCCAGTACTTC. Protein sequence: CASSMVGSQETQYF.

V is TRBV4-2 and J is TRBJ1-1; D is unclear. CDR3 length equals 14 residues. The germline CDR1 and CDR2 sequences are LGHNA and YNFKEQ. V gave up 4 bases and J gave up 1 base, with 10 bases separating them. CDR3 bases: TGTGCCAGCAGCCCCGAATTCGGGAACACTGAAGCTTTCTTT. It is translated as CASSPEFGNTEAFF.

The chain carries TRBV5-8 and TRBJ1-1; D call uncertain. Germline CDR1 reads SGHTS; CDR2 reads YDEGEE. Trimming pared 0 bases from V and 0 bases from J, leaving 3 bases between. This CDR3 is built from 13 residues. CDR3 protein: CASSLVMNTEAFF. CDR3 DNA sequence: TGTGCCAGCAGCTTGGTCATGAACACTGAAGCTTTCTTT.

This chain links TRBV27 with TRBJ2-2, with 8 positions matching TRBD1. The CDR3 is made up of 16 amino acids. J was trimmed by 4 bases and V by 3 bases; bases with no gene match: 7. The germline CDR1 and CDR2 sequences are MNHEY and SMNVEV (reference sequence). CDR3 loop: CASSFSRDRRTGELFF. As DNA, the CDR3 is TGTGCCAGCAGTTTCAGCCGGGACAGGCGCACCGGGGAGCTGTTTTTT.

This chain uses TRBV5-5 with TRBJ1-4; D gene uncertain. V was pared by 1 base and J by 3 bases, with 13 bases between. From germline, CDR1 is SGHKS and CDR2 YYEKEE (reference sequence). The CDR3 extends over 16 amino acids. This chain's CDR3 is CASSLSLRAANEKLFF. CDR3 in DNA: TGTGCCAGCAGCTTGAGTTTACGGGCAGCTAATGAAAAACTGTTTTTT. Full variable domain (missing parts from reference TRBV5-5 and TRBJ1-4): DAGVTQSPTHLIKTRGQQVTLRCSPISGHKSVSWYQQVLGQGPQFIFQYYEKEERGRGNFPDRFSARQFPNYSSELNVNALLLGDSALYLCASSLSLRAANEKLFFGSGTQLSVL.

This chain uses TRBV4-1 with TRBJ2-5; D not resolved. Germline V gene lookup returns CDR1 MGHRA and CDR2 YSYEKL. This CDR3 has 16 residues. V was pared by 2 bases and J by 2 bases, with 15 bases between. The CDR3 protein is CASSQTIVSSQETQYF. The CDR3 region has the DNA TGCGCCAGCAGCCAAACCATCGTGTCCTCACAAGAGACCCAGTACTTC.

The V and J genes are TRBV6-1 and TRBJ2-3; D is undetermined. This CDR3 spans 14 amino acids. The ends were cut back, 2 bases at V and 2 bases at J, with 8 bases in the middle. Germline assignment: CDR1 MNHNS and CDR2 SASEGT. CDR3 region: CASSELMNTDTQYF. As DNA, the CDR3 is TGTGCCAGCAGTGAATTAATGAACACAGATACGCAGTATTTT.

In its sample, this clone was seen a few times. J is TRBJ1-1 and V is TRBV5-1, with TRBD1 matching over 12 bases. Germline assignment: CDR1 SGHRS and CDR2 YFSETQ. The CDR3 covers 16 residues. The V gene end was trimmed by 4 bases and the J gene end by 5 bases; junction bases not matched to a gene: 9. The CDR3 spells CASSAPGQGAGTEAFF. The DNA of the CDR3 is TGCGCCAGCAGCGCGCCGGGACAGGGGGCTGGAACTGAAGCTTTCTTT.

The DNA for the CDR3 is TGCGCCAGCAGCTTGGGACTAGCGGGAGGCACCTACAATGAGCAGTTCTTC. Amino acid sequence: CASSLGLAGGTYNEQFF. The chain recombines TRBV5-1 with TRBJ2-1; 13 bases map to TRBD2. The CDR3 runs to 17 residues. With 0 bases clipped from V and 2 bases from J, the junction kept 2 bases outside the gene matches. CDR1 and CDR2 (germline): SGHRS, YFSETQ.

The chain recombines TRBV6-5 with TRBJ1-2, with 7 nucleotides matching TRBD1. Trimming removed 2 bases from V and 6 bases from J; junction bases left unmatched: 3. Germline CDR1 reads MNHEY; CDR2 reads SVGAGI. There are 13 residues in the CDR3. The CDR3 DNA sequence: TGTGCCAGCAGTTACGGTAGGGGGCATGGCTACACCTTC. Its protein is CASSYGRGHGYTF.

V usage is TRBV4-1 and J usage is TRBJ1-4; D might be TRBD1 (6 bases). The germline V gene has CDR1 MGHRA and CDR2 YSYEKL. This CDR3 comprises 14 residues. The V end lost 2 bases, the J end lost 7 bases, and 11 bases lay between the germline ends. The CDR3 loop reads CASSQLTGSEKLFF. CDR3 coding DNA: TGCGCCAGCAGCCAACTAACAGGGAGTGAAAAACTGTTTTTT.

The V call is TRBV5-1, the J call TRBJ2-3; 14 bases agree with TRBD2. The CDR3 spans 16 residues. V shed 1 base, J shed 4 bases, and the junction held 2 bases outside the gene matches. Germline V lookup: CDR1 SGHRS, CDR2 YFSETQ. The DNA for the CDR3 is TGCGCCAGCAGCTTGCCGACTAGCGGGGGGGCAGATACGCAGTATTTT. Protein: CASSLPTSGGADTQYF.

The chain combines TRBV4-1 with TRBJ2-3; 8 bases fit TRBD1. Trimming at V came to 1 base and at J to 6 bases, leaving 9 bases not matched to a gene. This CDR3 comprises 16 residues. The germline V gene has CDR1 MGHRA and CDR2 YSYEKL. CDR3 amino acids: CASSQGQGTLGDTQYF. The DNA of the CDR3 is TGCGCCAGCAGCCAAGGACAGGGGACTTTGGGGGATACGCAGTATTTT.